This T cell receptor (beta chain) was obtained from a study of beta chain features in type 1 diabetes (dated by TCRdb to the late 2010s). Concerning the study at large: Mean age, gender distribution, total cell number and subset yield did not differ between patients and healthy donors. Across all samples, 107,917,701 sorted cells were examined, and cell number per subset correlated strongly with RNA yield. In the study, recently diagnosed type 1 diabetes patients and matched healthy donors were compared on the TCRB repertoires of their sorted circulating CD4+ T cell subsets. Regulatory and stem cell-like memory subsets were isolated from only 8 patients and roughly 8 healthy donors, whereas naive and central memory subsets came from all 30 or so donors. Overall results and qualifications from the work: At VDJ recombination sites, patients with type 1 diabetes made fewer insertions and deleted more nucleotides, a pattern implying thymic rearrangement abnormalities. A moderate but significant shortening of TCRB CDR3 length was observed in type 1 diabetes patients in all four CD4+ subsets. Shorter templates might have been favored by PCR, but patient and control samples were amplified and corrected together, so both groups would have been affected equally by any skew. Naive, central memory and regulatory TCRB repertoires appeared more similar among patients than among healthy donors. Sequencing cDNA rather than genomic DNA could over-represent highly expressing activated cells, although activation and CD3 levels did not differ between groups. Because small numbers of individuals were included in the HLA sub-analyses, any influence of HLA type on TCRB rearrangement was left unresolved.

The cysteine opens and the phenylalanine closes a CDR3 of 17 amino acids. The read is trimmed to its CDR3 DNA, 51 bases read in frame from base 1. Compared with germline, V lacks 6 bases and J lacks 0 bases; bases without a gene match: 14. CDR1 SQVTM and CDR2 ANQGSEA are derived from the germline V gene. Each donor gave one peripheral blood draw, averaging approximately 0.11 L, which was collected into heparinised tubes. Using a panel that included CD45RO, CCR7, CD25, CD127, CD95 and CD27, naive, central memory, regulatory and stem cell-like memory CD4+ T cells were sorted on a BD FACSAria II. All sorted populations exceeded 95% purity. PBMCs were isolated immediately by Lymphoprep density gradient centrifugation and stained directly without culture. So that batch effects would be minimized, each experiment stained and sorted samples in pairs, pairing one healthy donor with one patient. All of the isolated RNA was reverse transcribed with the High Capacity cDNA Reverse Transcription Kit, so expressed TCRB transcripts were sequenced. Naive, central memory and regulatory T cell samples underwent deep immunoSEQ sequencing, averaging around 3.9 million total reads per sample. Sorted cells were lysed in RLT buffer, and RNA was extracted using DNase-treated RNeasy Micro or Mini kits according to cell number. To prevent cross-contamination, each cell subset was processed individually, whereas patient and healthy donor samples were processed jointly. TCRB sequences were amplified from cDNA with the immunoSEQ multiplex PCR, producing 87-bp fragments spanning the CDR3 region. Sequencing of the amplicons was performed on the Illumina HiSeq platform. On the study's bioinformatics: PCR bias was computationally corrected using synthetic template baselines, reads within Hamming distance 2 were collapsed, and singletons that could not be merged were discarded. Reads were aligned against IMGT to assign V, D and J genes, CDR3 length and insertions or deletions at six rearrangement sites. Within each subset, clonotype counts were normalized to sorted cell number, after which true diversity and Gini coefficients were computed with the tcR R package. The overlap coefficient, calculated on TCRB nucleotide sequences, was used to quantify repertoire sharing. Out-of-frame TCRB sequences from naive cells were analyzed as a proxy for the pre-selection repertoire. TCRdb took over this immuneACCESS table, retaining in-frame rearrangements with V and J assigned. Such tables are incomplete; in checked studies, under half of the missing clones stem from an unresolved V gene, and the remainder is unexplained. V, J and clone size derive from that table, while D and trimming were established from the DNA sequence. This sample gives approximately 730,000 clones in total; 13% of them show up just once. Clones ranked in the top ten supply approximately 0.022% of the sample.

There are a few counts of this clone. Its antigen specificity is not known. No per-base quality is available; no much larger clone lies one base away. Specimen: naive CD4+ T cells from blood. What the cell subset or site label conveys for this sample: true naive CD4+ T cells. The sequence was collected from a man between 18 and 29 years old with type 1 diabetes. Rearrangement joined TRBV29-1 to TRBJ2-1, with TRBD1 matching 7 junction bases. The CDR3 region reads CSVTGQARSNSYNEQFF. The nucleotides are TGCAGCGTGACTGGACAGGCGCGCTCCAACTCCTACAATGAGCAGTTCTTC.